A selection of T cell receptor beta chains follows, all from one sample in a study of blood T cell repertoires in COVID-19. Only in-frame clones appear in the TCRdb table, and some are missing; sequencing was by immunoSEQ multiplex PCR. The table lists hundreds of thousands of clones, around 80% of them singletons, with more than 25% in the top ten. Sequencing input: peripheral blood. Receptor source: a man in his forties with acute or convalescent COVID-19. CDR3s leave out the opening cysteine and the closing phenylalanine or tryptophan. Each record gives: V gene, CDR3 protein.

TRBV7-6,ASSPAKGGPEAF
TRBV7-6,ASSFRTGPSSYNEQF
TRBV5-1,ASSEPFRGNNSPLH
TRBV5-1,ASSLTERGYGYT
TRBV5-4,ASSADRQETQY
TRBV3-1/TRBV3-2,ASSHVGTSAPWRNEQF
TRBV7-3,ASSLGGLARTEAF
TRBV6-2/TRBV6-3,ASSYSLGRNSNQPQH
TRBV4-3,ASSQFAGYGYT
TRBV6-5,ASRLAGGEDTQY
TRBV6-1,ASSEALAGGFYNEQF
TRBV7-2,ASSFGTAYSYEQY
TRBV2,ASTPVLRGNEQY
TRBV5-1,ASSLGQPRRDTQY
TRBV6-4,ASSDWQGGGGAF
TRBV12-3/TRBV12-4,ASSRGTTETQY
TRBV15,ATSRDSGGEAF
TRBV5-1,ASSPGSTPSGANVLT
TRBV11-2,ASSLATQETQY
TRBV5-4,ASTRDSLGFTDTQY
TRBV11-2,ASSDPGQGTSTTEAF
TRBV6-1,ASSEGPNVRKIA
TRBV10-3,AISERAGGSTDTQY
TRBV6-1,ASSEGPEWPQH
TRBV25-1,ASETSGAGGYT
TRBV19,ASTTSAGINQPQH
TRBV5-6,ASSPYLGTGGEQY
TRBV19,ASSIAGDAQY
TRBV5-1,ASSPDSEGLGYT
TRBV5-4,ASRKRRGARITEAF
TRBV19,ASSLLAGGSTDEQF
TRBV13,ASSLGRGNSPLH
TRBV12-3/TRBV12-4,ASSLVSEKLF
TRBV15,ATSRELVGNEQF
TRBV29-1,SALPTRDTEAF
TRBV9,ASSPLAGGSDTQY
TRBV19,ASSMEGARSTEAF
TRBV7-2,ASSLPSQETQY